This record looks at one T cell receptor beta chain sequence and its context. Its specificity is unknown. Germline V lookup: CDR1 SGHVS, CDR2 FQNEAQ. V lost 4 bases and J lost 3, with 10 bases in between. CDR3 length equals 13 residues. This sample was included in a study of shared clonotypes between healthy human individuals. Unsorted material relied on about 100 million PBMCs as the source of genomic DNA. Around 300 ng DNA, about 30,000 T cell genomes, went into unsorted PBMC replicate PCRs. Original processing notes: For the immunoSEQ data, sequences were junction-only without quality scores, so filtering differed. Data came from immunoSEQ multiplex PCR; TCRdb stores just in-frame clones and leaves some out. Clone size and V and J calls were adopted from that table, with D and trimming inferred from the DNA. This table holds about 470,000 clones, 70% to 80% found once. Study-wide points: The sampled material consisted only of blood, and tissue repertoires are likely to differ.

The specimen sequenced was PBMCs. The receptor comes from a woman in her forties in good health. Some clones in this sample may be carry-over from other donors' samples. The chain uses TRBV7-8 and TRBJ2-7, with D perhaps TRBD1 (6 bases). In DNA, the CDR3 is TGTGCCAGCAGCTCACAGGGTTTCTACGAGCAGTACTTC. Amino acid sequence: CASSSQGFYEQYF.